One TCR beta chain is described in this entry. These data come from a study of radiotherapy plus CTLA-4 blockade in lung cancer. Background on the study: Around 19% of enrolled patients responded objectively, and approximately 30% had disease control.

The CDR3 contains 14 residues. From germline, CDR1 is KGHSH and CDR2 LQKENI. Trimming took off 3 bases at V and 2 bases at J, with 11 bases between the two ends. The method was immunoSEQ multiplex PCR; TCRdb's version includes in-frame clones alone and lacks a portion of them. This sample has about 98,000 clones; approximately 85% occur once, and the top ten carry 3% to 3.5%. The sample consisted of peripheral blood, taken from a patient treated with radiotherapy plus ipilimumab. The receptor comes from a human donor with non-small cell lung cancer who had a partial response to radiotherapy plus ipilimumab. This rearrangement joins TRBV18 to TRBJ2-7, with a weak D call TRBD2 (5 bases). The CDR3 here is CASSPETNPYEQYF. The CDR3 DNA follows: TGTGCCAGCTCACCGGAGACTAACCCCTACGAGCAGTACTTC.